There are a few counts of the clone carrying this T cell receptor (beta chain). This CDR3 is built from 17 residues. The ends were cut back, 0 bases at V and 0 bases at J, with 15 bases in the middle. CDR1 DFQATT and CDR2 SNEGSKA come from the germline V gene (reference sequence). This specimen belongs to a study of spatial heterogeneity in lung cancer. For the study at large: PBMC samples from follow-up, where available, were sequenced a median of roughly two years after resection. Alpha-chain sequences were consistently detected less often than beta-chain sequences.

MiXCR, applied by TCRdb to the 5' RACE reads, yields one record per CDR3 protein. The sample records 85,000 to 100,000 distinct CDR3 sequences, approximately 19% being singletons. The time point here: blood at routine non-recurrence follow-up after resection. Whole RNA obtained from tumor, nontumor lung or frozen PBMC underwent sequencing without sorting. V is TRBV20-1 and J is TRBJ1-3, with D unclear. This clonotype was obtained from a male donor with early-stage non-small cell lung cancer. The sample consisted of PBMCs, taken at follow-up. In nucleotides, the CDR3 is TGCAGTGCTAGAGATGGGTCCCTTTCATACTCTGGAAACACCATATATTTT. Amino acid sequence: CSARDGSLSYSGNTIYF.